This TCR beta chain stems from a study of blood T cells in healthy people across ages (dated by TCRdb to between 2014 and 2016). Notes on the research overall: In model experiments, template switching captured roughly one uniquely barcoded TCR beta cDNA molecule for every two T cells. To track age-related changes in TCR beta repertoire diversity, the study relied on deep sequencing normalized with unique cDNA molecular identifiers. Four age groups were formed from the donors: young (average 16 years), middle-aged (around 40), aged (more than 55) and long-lived (approximately 78). To avoid experimental bias, donors of different ages were distributed randomly across sequencing lanes. For two donors (one aged 18 to 30 and one aged 80 or older), the study analyzed two additional independent replicas of 1 million unique cDNA reads from the same blood draw. Overall study results and their limits: Estimates of total diversity based on one million sequenced T cells were regarded as lower bounds and as underestimates. Conclusive comparison of naive and antigen-experienced compartments was prevented by the profiling of bulk unsorted PBMCs. The percentage of naive T cells measured by flow cytometry correlated strongly with observed TCR beta diversity. Because donor CMV infection status was unknown, age-related changes in expanded clonotypes were potentially confounded. The long-lived group showed more naive CD4+ T cells, fewer expanded clones and increased TCR diversity than the aged group, suggesting age selection. Observed TCR beta diversity per million T cells fell roughly linearly with age, and a significant reduction was already apparent by age roughly 40.

The 39 donors, aged roughly 6 to 95 years, were systemically healthy Caucasian individuals from Russia. Ten milliliters of peripheral blood were drawn from each donor into EDTA-treated Vacutainer tubes. Ficoll-Paque density-gradient centrifugation was used to isolate PBMCs, with at least 6.5 million per sample. Trizol reagent was used to extract total RNA from PBMCs, with at least 5.5 micrograms per sample. The percentages of naive CD45RAhigh/CD27high T cells were determined by flow cytometry on a PBMC aliquot from every donor. The library was generated by 5' RACE. TCRdb names Illumina HiSeq 2500 as the instrument used. A second PCR of roughly 6 to 11 cycles was run with a J-beta primer mix and a sample-barcoded 5' primer. Each TCR beta cDNA molecule received a unique molecular identifier from a template-switch 5' adaptor carrying 12 random nucleotides. Each sample yielded at least 2.5 million CDR3-containing paired-end reads. The Mint cDNA synthesis kit, primed by a TRBC-specific oligonucleotide, was used to synthesize first-strand cDNA from all RNA. Following uracil-DNA glycosylase treatment, a first 18-cycle PCR with universal primers M1SS and BC2_uni_R was performed on all cDNA. The original methods were these. Normalization of each sample was performed by random selection of 1 million high-quality reads, each carrying a distinct molecular identifier. Reads with shared molecular identifiers were discarded instead of being binned into consensus sequences. CDR3 identification, clonotype clustering and error correction used MiTCR with a Q25 quality threshold and the strictest error-elimination algorithm. A nonparametric unseen species model with Euler transformation was used to estimate lower-bound total TCR beta diversity. Using fastp trimming at Q25 and MiXCR clonotype assembly, TCRdb reanalyzed the public sequencing data and kept in-frame beta chains. Duplicate CDR3 protein sequences are folded into a single record with the most common DNA and genes. The V and J calls and clone size are TCRdb's, not the authors'. This sample comprises hundreds of thousands of distinct CDR3 sequences, 45% to 70% of them detected only once. The top ten clones comprise 20% to 30% of the sample.

The sample holds a few counts of this clonotype. Its antigen is not yet known. No per-base quality is available; no much larger clone lies one base away. The sequence derives from a man between 40 and 49 years old in good health. The specimen was blood.

The CDR3 here reads CASSSVRGVNTEAFF. In nucleotide form, the sequence is TGTGCCAGCAGCTCCGTCCGGGGAGTGAACACTGAAGCTTTCTTT. Recombination joined TRBV7-8 with TRBJ1-1; the D gene cannot be resolved reliably. Counted from cysteine to phenylalanine, this CDR3 has 15 amino acids. The only DNA kept is the CDR3, 45 bases in frame from the first base. Per the germline V gene, SGHVS is the CDR1 and FQNEAQ is the CDR2. V is cut by 4 bases and J by 0 bases, and the space between the germline ends is 12 bases.